Listed here is a single T cell receptor (beta chain). A single record per CDR3 protein comes from TCRdb applying MiXCR to the 5' RACE reads. The sample carries about half a million distinct CDR3 sequences, roughly 20% recorded once. The sample is drawn from a study of T-cell memory formation after mild COVID-19. The CDR3 contains 15 residues. Deletions cut 0 bases from V and 2 bases from J, with 10 bases between. Germline V CDR1 and CDR2: LGHDT, YNNKEL (reference sequence). Sequencing input: PBMCs or a T cell subset sorted from them (not recorded which). This chain connects TRBV3-1 to TRBJ2-5; no firm D call. This TCR was sampled from an adult woman who had mild COVID-19 (a few samples of this study predate the infection). Cell type and time point are not known. DNA of the CDR3: TGTGCCAGCAGCCAAGAAGAGGACGGTCAAGAGACCCAGTACTTC. This codes for CASSQEEDGQETQYF.